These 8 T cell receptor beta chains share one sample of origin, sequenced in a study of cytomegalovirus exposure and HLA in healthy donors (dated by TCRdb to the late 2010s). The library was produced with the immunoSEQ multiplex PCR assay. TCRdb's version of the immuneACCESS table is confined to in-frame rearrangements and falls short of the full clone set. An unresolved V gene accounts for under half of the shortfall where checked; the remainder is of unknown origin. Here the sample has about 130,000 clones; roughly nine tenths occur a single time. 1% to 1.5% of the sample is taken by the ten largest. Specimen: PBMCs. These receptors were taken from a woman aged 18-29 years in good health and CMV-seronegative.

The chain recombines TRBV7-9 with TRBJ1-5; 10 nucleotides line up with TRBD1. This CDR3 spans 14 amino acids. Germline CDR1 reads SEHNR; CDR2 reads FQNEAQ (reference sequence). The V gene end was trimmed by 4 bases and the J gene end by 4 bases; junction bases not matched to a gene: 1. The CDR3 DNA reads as TGTGCCAGCAGCTCGGGACAGGGGAATCAGCCCCAGCATTTT. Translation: CASSSGQGNQPQHF.

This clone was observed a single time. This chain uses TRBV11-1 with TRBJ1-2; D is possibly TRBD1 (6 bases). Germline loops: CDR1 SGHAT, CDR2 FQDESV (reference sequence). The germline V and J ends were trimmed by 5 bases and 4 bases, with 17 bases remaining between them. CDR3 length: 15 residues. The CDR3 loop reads CASSRNRDAGYGYTF. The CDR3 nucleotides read TGTGCCAGCAGCCGAAACAGGGATGCGGGCTATGGCTACACCTTC. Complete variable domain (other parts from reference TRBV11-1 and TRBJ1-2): EAEVAQSPRYKITEKSQAVAFWCDPISGHATLYWYRQILGQGPELLVQFQDESVVDDSQLPKDRFSAERLKGVDSTLKIQPAELGDSAMYLCASSRNRDAGYGYTFGSGTRLTVV.

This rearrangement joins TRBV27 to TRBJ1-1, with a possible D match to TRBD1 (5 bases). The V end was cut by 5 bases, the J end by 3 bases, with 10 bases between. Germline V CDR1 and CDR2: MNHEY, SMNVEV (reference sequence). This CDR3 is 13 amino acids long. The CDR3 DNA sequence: TGTGCCAGCAGTCCCGAAGGGGACACTGAAGCTTTCTTT. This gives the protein CASSPEGDTEAFF.

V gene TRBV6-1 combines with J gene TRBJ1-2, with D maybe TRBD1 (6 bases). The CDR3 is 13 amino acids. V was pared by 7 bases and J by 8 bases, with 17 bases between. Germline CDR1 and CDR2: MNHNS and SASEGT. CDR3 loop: CASIGDTNAGYTF. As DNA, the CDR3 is TGTGCCAGCATAGGGGACACGAATGCGGGCTACACCTTC.

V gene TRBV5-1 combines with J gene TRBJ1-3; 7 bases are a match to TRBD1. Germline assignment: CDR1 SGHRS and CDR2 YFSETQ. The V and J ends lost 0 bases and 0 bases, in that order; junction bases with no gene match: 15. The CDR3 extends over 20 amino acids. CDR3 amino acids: CASSLEWGQSTSPSGNTIYF. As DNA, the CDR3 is TGCGCCAGCAGCTTGGAATGGGGACAGTCTACTAGCCCCTCTGGAAACACCATATATTTT.

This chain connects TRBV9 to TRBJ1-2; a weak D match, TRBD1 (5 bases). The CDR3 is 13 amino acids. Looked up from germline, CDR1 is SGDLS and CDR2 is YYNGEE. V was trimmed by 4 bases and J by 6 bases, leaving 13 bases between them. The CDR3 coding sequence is TGTGCCAGCAGCCCAGGGCTCTGGGATGGCTACACCTTC. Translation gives CASSPGLWDGYTF.

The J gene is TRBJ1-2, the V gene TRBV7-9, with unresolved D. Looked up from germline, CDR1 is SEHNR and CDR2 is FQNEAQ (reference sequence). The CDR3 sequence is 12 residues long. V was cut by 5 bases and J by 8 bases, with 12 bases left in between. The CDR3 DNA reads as TGTGCCAGCAGCCTCGAGGGATGGGGCTACACCTTC. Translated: CASSLEGWGYTF.

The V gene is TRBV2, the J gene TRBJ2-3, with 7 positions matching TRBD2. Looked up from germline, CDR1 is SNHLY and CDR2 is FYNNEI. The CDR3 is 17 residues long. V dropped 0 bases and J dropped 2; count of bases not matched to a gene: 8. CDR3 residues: CASSEARGGGSTDTQYF. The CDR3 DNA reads TGTGCCAGCAGTGAAGCGCGGGGCGGGGGTTCCACAGATACGCAGTATTTT.